This T cell receptor beta chain derives from a study of technical replicates of blood from a few donors. This CDR3 is built from 15 residues. From germline, CDR1 is SGHVS and CDR2 FQNEAQ. V shed 3 bases and J shed 7 bases, with 16 bases lying between them. Profiling relied on immunoSEQ multiplex PCR, and the TCRdb table lists in-frame clones only, not all of them. This sample yields some 80,000 clones, of which around 96% are seen a single time; 0.3% to 0.35% belongs to the top ten. This sequence joins TRBV7-8 and TRBJ2-4, with D possibly being TRBD1 (5 bases). Sequenced sample: T cells isolated from PBMCs. The source is a human donor in good health. The CDR3 is CASSFSGQGENIQYF. CDR3 in DNA: TGTGCCAGCAGCTTCTCGGGCCAGGGTGAGAACATTCAGTACTTC. Variable domain in full (rest from reference TRBV7-8 and TRBJ2-4): GAGVSQSPRYKVAKRGQDVALRCDPISGHVSLFWYQQALGQGPEFLTYFQNEAQLDKSGLPSDRFFAERPEGSVSTLKIQRTQQEDSAVYLCASSFSGQGENIQYFGAGTRLSVL.